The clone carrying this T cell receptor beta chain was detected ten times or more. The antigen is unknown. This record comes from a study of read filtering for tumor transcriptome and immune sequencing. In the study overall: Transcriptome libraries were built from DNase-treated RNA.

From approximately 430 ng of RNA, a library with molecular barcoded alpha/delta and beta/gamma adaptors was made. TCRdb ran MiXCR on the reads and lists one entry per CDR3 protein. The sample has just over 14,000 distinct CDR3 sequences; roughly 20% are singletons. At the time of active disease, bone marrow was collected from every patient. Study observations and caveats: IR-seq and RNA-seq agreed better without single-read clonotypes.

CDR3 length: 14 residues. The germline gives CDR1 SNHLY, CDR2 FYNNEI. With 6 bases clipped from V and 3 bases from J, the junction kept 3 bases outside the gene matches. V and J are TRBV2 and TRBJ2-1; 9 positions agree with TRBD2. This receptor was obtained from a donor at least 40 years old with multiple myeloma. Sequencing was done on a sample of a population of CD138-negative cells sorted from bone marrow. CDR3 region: CASRASGVYNEQFF. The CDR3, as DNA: TGTGCCAGCAGGGCTAGCGGGGTCTACAATGAGCAGTTCTTC.